Presented here are 27 T cell receptor beta chains from one specimen sequenced in a study of CD8+ T cells in alopecia areata. Isolated RNA was reverse transcribed into cDNA used as the sequencing template. Profiling relied on immunoSEQ multiplex PCR, and the TCRdb table lists in-frame clones only, not all of them. The data contain roughly 120,000 clones, roughly two fifths of them singletons. Sequenced input: CD4+ T cells sorted from blood. These receptor sequences come from a human donor with alopecia areata.

This clone was observed a handful of times. The chain combines TRBV28 with TRBJ2-1; D may match TRBD1 or TRBD2 (5 bases each). V dropped 6 bases and J dropped 6 bases, with 18 bases sitting between them. Per germline, CDR1 MDHEN and CDR2 SYDVKM. The CDR3 has 15 amino acids. Written as DNA, the CDR3 is TGTGCCAGCAGCCCACCGGGGCTAGTCTCCAATGAGCAGTTCTTC. Translated, it gives CASSPPGLVSNEQFF. Full variable domain (remainder filled in from reference TRBV28 and TRBJ2-1): DVKVTQSSRYLVKRTGEKVFLECVQDMDHENMFWYRQDPGLGLRLIYFSYDVKMKEKGDIPEGYSVSREKKERFSLILESASTNQTSMYLCASSPPGLVSNEQFFGPGTRLTVL.

In this sample, this clone turned up a few times. The chain has TRBV7-2 and TRBJ2-1; no clear D gene. Trimming took 1 base from V and 4 from J, leaving 11 bases between them. The CDR3 has 15 amino acids. The germline V gene encodes CDR1 SGHTA and CDR2 FQGNSA. CDR3 in amino acids: CASSLGSGQYNEQFF. Written as DNA, the CDR3 is TGTGCCAGCAGCTTAGGGTCCGGCCAATACAATGAGCAGTTCTTC.

The J gene is TRBJ2-1, the V gene TRBV29-1; unclear D gene. CDR1 SQVTM and CDR2 ANQGSEA come from the germline V gene. This CDR3 spans 15 amino acids. Trimming cost V 4 bases and J 1 base, with 14 bases left between them. The CDR3 nucleotides read TGCAGCGTTGCGTCTGGGAAAAGGTCCTACAATGAGCAGTTCTTC. Protein: CSVASGKRSYNEQFF.

This clone was observed a handful of times. The sample contains more than one DNA sequence encoding this CDR3. The chain's CDR3 is CASSSSGGTDTQYF. DNA for the CDR3: TGTGCCAGCAGCTCTTCGGGTGGCACAGATACGCAGTATTTT. The chain employs TRBV7-3 and TRBJ2-3; no clear D gene. The CDR3 length is 14 residues. Trimming left V 4 bases short and J 1 base short, with 9 bases between. Germline CDR1 SGHTA, CDR2 FQGTGA.

Only a few counts were recorded for this clone. V and J are TRBV18 and TRBJ2-2, with a possible D match to TRBD1 (5 bases). Trimming pared 2 bases from V and 1 base from J, leaving 5 bases between. Per the germline V gene, CDR1 is KGHSH and CDR2 is LQKENI. CDR3 length equals 14 residues. The CDR3 DNA follows: TGTGCCAGCTCACCAGACAGGAACACCGGGGAGCTGTTTTTT. Amino acids: CASSPDRNTGELFF.

The V gene is TRBV29-1, the J gene TRBJ1-2; possible D gene TRBD1, 5 bases. The V end was cut by 7 bases, the J end by 4 bases, with 16 bases between. This CDR3 region has 13 residues. Germline CDR1 and CDR2: SQVTM and ANQGSEA. CDR3 in amino acids: CSALSGTAYGYTF. CDR3 DNA sequence: TGCAGCGCCCTATCCGGGACGGCCTATGGCTACACCTTC.

The J gene is TRBJ2-2, the V gene TRBV29-1; D is uncertain. Germline V gene sequence: CDR1 SQVTM, CDR2 ANQGSEA. This CDR3 has 13 residues. The V end lost 8 bases, the J end lost 7 bases, and 17 bases lay between the germline ends. The CDR3 region is CSFYPRTGGELFF. The DNA of the CDR3 is TGCAGCTTTTACCCCCGAACGGGCGGGGAGCTGTTTTTT.

Only a few counts were recorded for this clone. The rearrangement uses TRBV2 and TRBJ2-1; D may be TRBD2 (5 bases). V lost 8 bases, J lost 9 bases, and 14 bases lay in between. This CDR3 spans 12 amino acids. Looked up from germline, CDR1 is SNHLY and CDR2 is FYNNEI. The CDR3 coding sequence is TGTGCCAGCTCGGGAAGCGGAGGTGAGCAGTTCTTC. This encodes CASSGSGGEQFF.

This clone was seen a handful of times. The V call is TRBV25-1, the J call TRBJ2-5; D is unclear. CDR3 size: 13 residues. Deletions cut 8 bases from V and 1 base from J, with 11 bases between. Germline V lookup: CDR1 MGHDK, CDR2 SYGVNS. For the CDR3, the DNA is TGTGCCAGCGGAAGACACCTCCAAGAGACCCAGTACTTC. The encoded protein is CASGRHLQETQYF.

The rearrangement joins TRBV5-1 to TRBJ1-2; D is unclear. The length of the CDR3 is 12 residues. The germline CDR1 and CDR2 sequences are SGHRS and YFSETQ. V was trimmed by 5 bases and J by 2 bases, leaving 7 bases between them. The CDR3 reads CASREDNYGYTF. Here the CDR3 DNA reads TGCGCCAGCAGGGAGGACAACTATGGCTACACCTTC.

The sample holds a few counts of this clone. This sequence joins TRBV9 and TRBJ2-3; D remains ambiguous. Germline CDR1 SGDLS, CDR2 YYNGEE. This CDR3 contains 13 residues. V lost 4 bases and J 4 bases, leaving 10 bases between the germline ends. In nucleotides, the CDR3 is TGTGCCAGCAGCTCGTTAACGGCAGATACGCAGTATTTT. Translated, it gives CASSSLTADTQYF.

The V call is TRBV5-6, the J call TRBJ2-2; D unresolved. This CDR3 spans 13 amino acids. Trimming pared 4 bases from V and 1 base from J, leaving 5 bases between. Germline assignment: CDR1 SGHDT and CDR2 YYEEEE. CDR3 sequence reads: CASSPWNTGELFF. The CDR3 nucleotides are TGTGCCAGCAGCCCCTGGAACACCGGGGAGCTGTTTTTT.

This clone was seen only a few times. This sequence joins TRBV6-6 and TRBJ2-1, with 8 positions matching TRBD2. This CDR3 spans 16 amino acids. Trimming at V came to 0 bases and at J to 8 bases, leaving 9 bases not matched to a gene. Germline CDR1 is MNHNY and CDR2 is SVGAGI (reference sequence). This chain's CDR3 is CASSYSRRGGPYEQFF. Here the CDR3 DNA reads TGTGCCAGCAGTTACTCGCGTCGGGGGGGGCCCTATGAGCAGTTCTTC.

V and J are TRBV23-1 and TRBJ2-7; TRBD2 might be the D (5 bases). TRBV23-1 is designated an ORF whose function remains uncertain. This CDR3 spans 14 amino acids. The V and J ends lost 7 bases and 4 bases respectively, with 17 bases between them. CDR3 DNA sequence: TGCGCCAGCATCCGTGGGAGAATGGAGTACGAGCAGTACTTC. Protein sequence: CASIRGRMEYEQYF.

This clone turned up a few times. The chain uses TRBV29-1 and TRBJ2-7, with a possible D match to TRBD1 (7 bases). The CDR3 contains 13 residues. V lost 4 bases, J lost 6 bases, and 16 bases lay in between. Germline assignment: CDR1 SQVTM and CDR2 ANQGSEA. The chain's CDR3 is CSVGRRGLFEQYF. The CDR3 region has the DNA TGCAGCGTTGGAAGGAGGGGGCTGTTCGAGCAGTACTTC.

The chain couples TRBV30 to TRBJ1-1; D possibly corresponds to TRBD1 (5 bases). Germline CDR1 GTSNPN, CDR2 SVGIG (reference sequence). CDR3 length equals 15 residues. The V gene lost 6 bases and the J gene lost 8 bases, with 25 bases spanning the gap. The CDR3: CACRKRPVGEREAFF. In DNA, the CDR3 is TGTGCCTGCCGGAAGAGGCCTGTGGGGGAACGGGAAGCTTTCTTT.

There are a few counts of this clone. The genes are TRBV29-1 and TRBJ2-7, with no clear D. The CDR3 totals 14 residues. Deletions cut 6 bases from V and 5 bases from J, with 20 bases between. Germline lookup yields CDR1 SQVTM and CDR2 ANQGSEA. The chain's CDR3 is CSVETRTDSDEQYF. The CDR3 nucleotides are TGCAGCGTGGAAACCCGGACCGATTCGGACGAGCAGTACTTC.

In its sample, this clone was seen a few times. This chain joins TRBV28 and TRBJ1-5; a possible D gene is TRBD1 (6 bases). This CDR3 contains 14 residues. V lost 2 bases, J lost 7 bases, and 12 bases lay in between. Germline CDR1 MDHEN, CDR2 SYDVKM. The CDR3 region is CASSLMGAQQPQHF. CDR3 in DNA: TGTGCCAGCAGTTTAATGGGGGCGCAGCAGCCCCAGCATTTT. The complete variable domain, with remaining parts taken from reference TRBV28 and TRBJ1-5, reads DVKVTQSSRYLVKRTGEKVFLECVQDMDHENMFWYRQDPGLGLRLIYFSYDVKMKEKGDIPEGYSVSREKKERFSLILESASTNQTSMYLCASSLMGAQQPQHFGDGTRLSIL.

The chain combines TRBV27 with TRBJ2-7; D gene uncertain. Germline-derived CDR1 and CDR2 are MNHEY and SMNVEV (reference sequence). The CDR3 covers 15 residues. V gave up 4 bases and J gave up 2 bases, with 15 bases separating them. CDR3: CASSSLGVGTYEQYF. As DNA, the CDR3 is TGTGCCAGCAGTTCCCTTGGGGTAGGGACCTACGAGCAGTACTTC.

This chain joins TRBV5-1 and TRBJ1-2; TRBD1 matches 9 bases. With V trimmed by 4 bases and J by 4 bases, 2 bases remained unmatched. Germline assignment: CDR1 SGHRS and CDR2 YFSETQ. The CDR3 sequence is 13 residues long. The CDR3 region is CASSRDRVYGYTF. CDR3 DNA sequence: TGCGCCAGCAGCAGGGACAGGGTCTATGGCTACACCTTC.

The chain recombines TRBV29-1 with TRBJ2-4, with TRBD1 identical over 8 bases. The trim removed 1 base at V and 3 bases at J, leaving 5 bases unmatched. Germline assignment: CDR1 SQVTM and CDR2 ANQGSEA. The CDR3 has 15 residues. The CDR3 DNA reads as TGCAGCGTTGAAGGGGTAACAGGGGGCAAAAACATTCAGTACTTC. Translation: CSVEGVTGGKNIQYF.

The rearrangement joins TRBV2 to TRBJ1-4; D is ambiguous. Germline CDR1 is SNHLY and CDR2 is FYNNEI. Trimming shortened V by 6 bases and J by 8 bases, and 10 bases separated the two germline ends. The CDR3 totals 12 residues. The CDR3 region has the DNA TGTGCCAGCAGGGCGGACGGGGAAAAACTGTTTTTT. The encoded protein is CASRADGEKLFF.

As to this clone: An end of the junction differs from the germline gene, which may be a read error. The chain combines TRBV7-2 with TRBJ1-2; D gene unclear. CDR1 and CDR2 (germline): SGHTA, FQGNSA. The CDR3 length is 8 residues. CDR3 in DNA: TGTGCCAGCAGCTCCCGGGCTTTC. Amino acid sequence: CASSSRAF.

This clone was observed a few times. The J gene is TRBJ2-2, the V gene TRBV7-2; D may be TRBD1 (5 bases). Germline CDR1 and CDR2: SGHTA and FQGNSA. CDR3 size: 14 residues. The germline V and J ends were trimmed by 3 bases and 4 bases, with 9 bases remaining between them. The CDR3 sequence is CASSFRTFTGELFF. In DNA, the CDR3 is TGTGCCAGCAGCTTTAGGACATTCACCGGGGAGCTGTTTTTT.

This clone showed up just once. The rearrangement joins TRBV11-2 to TRBJ2-4, with D uncertain. V lost 5 bases and J 5 bases, leaving 13 bases between the germline ends. Germline CDR1 reads SGHAT; CDR2 reads FQNNGV. The CDR3 consists of 14 residues. The CDR3 protein is CASSPRTSENIQYF. In DNA form, the CDR3 reads TGTGCCAGCAGCCCTAGAACAAGTGAAAACATTCAGTACTTC.

The chain combines TRBV5-1 with TRBJ2-3; 11 bases are a match to TRBD2. The CDR3 spans 15 residues. Germline CDR1 and CDR2: SGHRS and YFSETQ. After removal of 6 bases from V and 4 bases from J, the junction contained 7 bases not matched to a gene. CDR3 coding DNA: TGCGCCAGCACCTATAGCGGGAGGGTGTCAGATACGCAGTATTTT. It translates to CASTYSGRVSDTQYF.

This chain joins TRBV29-1 and TRBJ1-1; D remains ambiguous. CDR1 is SQVTM, CDR2 ANQGSEA, per germline. The V end was cut by 6 bases, the J end by 1 base, with 15 bases between. The length of the CDR3 is 14 residues. The chain's CDR3 is CSVGGSPENTEAFF. The CDR3 region has the DNA TGCAGCGTAGGCGGGAGTCCCGAGAACACTGAAGCTTTCTTT. Filled out from reference TRBV29-1 and TRBJ1-1, the complete variable domain reads SAVISQKPSRDICQRGTSLTIQCQVDSQVTMMFWYRQQPGQSLTLIATANQGSEATYESGFVIDKFPISRPNLTFSTLTVSNMSPEDSSIYLCSVGGSPENTEAFFGQGTRLTVV.